This TCR beta chain comes out of a study of T cell repertoires in cytomegalovirus infection. TCRdb independently ran MiXCR on the reads; one entry per CDR3 protein. The sample has hundreds of thousands of distinct CDR3 sequences; 24% are singletons. General study findings and limits: In two of eight donors, the top clonotype was HLA-C-restricted CMV-specific.

A note on this clonotype: Its antigen is not known.

This CDR3 is 17 amino acids long. Losses at the gene ends were 1 base for V and 4 bases for J; bases not matched to a gene: 9. The germline V gene has CDR1 DFQATT and CDR2 SNEGSKA (reference sequence). Sequences were obtained from CD8+ T cells from PBMCs. The V call is TRBV20-1, the J call TRBJ1-6; 8 bases are shared with TRBD1. The clonotype originates from a human donor in good health (CMV status not recorded). Some clones in this sample may be carry-over from other donors' samples. The CDR3 loop is CSARGPGGSVYNSPLHF. CDR3 nucleotides: TGCAGTGCTAGAGGTCCAGGGGGCTCGGTTTATAATTCACCCCTCCACTTT.